The T cell receptor beta chain under discussion was sequenced for a study of blood T cells in healthy people across ages. From germline, CDR1 is SGDLS and CDR2 YYNGEE. The CDR3 totals 15 residues. J was trimmed by 11 bases and V by 4 bases; bases with no gene match: 14. Combining a sample-barcoded 5' primer with a J-beta primer mix, a second PCR ran for roughly 6 to 12 cycles. The study obtained at least 2.5 million CDR3-containing paired-end reads from every sample. TCRdb independently ran MiXCR on the 5' RACE reads; one entry per CDR3 protein. The sample shows 650,000 to 1,000,000 distinct CDR3 sequences, roughly 46% of them seen only once. Study-wide findings and caveats: Unsorted PBMCs prevented conclusive naive versus antigen-experienced comparison.

This clonotype came up a few times. The antigen remains unidentified. The receptor was derived from a man at least 80 years old in good health. The gene calls are TRBV9 and TRBJ2-5; TRBD2 agrees at 10 bases. Sample: blood. The CDR3 sequence is CASSTTSGTYNEQYF. The DNA of the CDR3 is TGTGCCAGCAGCACCACTAGCGGGACTTACAATGAGCAGTACTTC.